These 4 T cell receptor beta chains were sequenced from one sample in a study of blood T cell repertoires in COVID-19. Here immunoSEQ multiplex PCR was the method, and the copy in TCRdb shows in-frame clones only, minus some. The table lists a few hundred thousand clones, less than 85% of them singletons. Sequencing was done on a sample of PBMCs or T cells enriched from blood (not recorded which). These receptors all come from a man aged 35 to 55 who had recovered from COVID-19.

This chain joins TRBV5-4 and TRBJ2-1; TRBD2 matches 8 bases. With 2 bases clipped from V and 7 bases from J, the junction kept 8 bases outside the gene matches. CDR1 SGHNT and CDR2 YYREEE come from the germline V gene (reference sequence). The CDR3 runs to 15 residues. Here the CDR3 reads CASSFSGGNRNEQFF. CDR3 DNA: TGTGCCAGCAGCTTCTCGGGGGGGAATCGAAATGAGCAGTTCTTC. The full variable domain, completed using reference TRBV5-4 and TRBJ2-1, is ETGVTQSPTHLIKTRGQQVTLRCSSQSGHNTVSWYQQALGQGPQFIFQYYREEENGRGNFPPRFSGLQFPNYSSELNVNALELDDSALYLCASSFSGGNRNEQFFGPGTRLTVL.

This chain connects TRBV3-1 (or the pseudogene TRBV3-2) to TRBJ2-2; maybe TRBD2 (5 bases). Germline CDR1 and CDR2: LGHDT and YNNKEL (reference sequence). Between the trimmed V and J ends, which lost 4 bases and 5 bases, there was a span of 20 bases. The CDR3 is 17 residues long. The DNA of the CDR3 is TGTGCCAGCAGCCCCTCGGGAACCGAGGTGGGGACCGGGGAGCTGTTTTTT. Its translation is CASSPSGTEVGTGELFF.

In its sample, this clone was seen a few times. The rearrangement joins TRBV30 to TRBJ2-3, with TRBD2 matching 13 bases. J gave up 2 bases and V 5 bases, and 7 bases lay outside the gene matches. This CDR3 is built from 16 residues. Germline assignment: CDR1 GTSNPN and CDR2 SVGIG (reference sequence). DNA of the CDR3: TGTGCCTGGGCACTAGCGGGAGGGATATACACAGATACGCAGTATTTT. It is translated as CAWALAGGIYTDTQYF.

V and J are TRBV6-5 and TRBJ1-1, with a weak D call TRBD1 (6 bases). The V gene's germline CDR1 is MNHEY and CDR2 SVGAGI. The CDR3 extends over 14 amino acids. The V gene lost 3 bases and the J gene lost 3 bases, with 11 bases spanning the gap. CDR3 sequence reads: CASSYRRGYTEAFF. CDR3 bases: TGTGCCAGCAGTTATCGCAGGGGATACACTGAAGCTTTCTTT.